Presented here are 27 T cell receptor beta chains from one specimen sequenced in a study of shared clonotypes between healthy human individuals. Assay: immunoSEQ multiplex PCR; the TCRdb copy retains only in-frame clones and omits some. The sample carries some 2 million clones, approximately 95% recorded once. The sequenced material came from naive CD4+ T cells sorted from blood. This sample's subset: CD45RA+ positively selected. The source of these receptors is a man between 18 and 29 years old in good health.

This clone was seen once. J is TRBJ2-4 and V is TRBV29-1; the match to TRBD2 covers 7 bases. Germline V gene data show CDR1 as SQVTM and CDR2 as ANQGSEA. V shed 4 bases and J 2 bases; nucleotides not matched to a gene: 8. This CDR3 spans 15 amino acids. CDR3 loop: CSVVKQGGSKNIQYF. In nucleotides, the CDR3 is TGCAGCGTTGTTAAGCAGGGAGGGTCCAAAAACATTCAGTACTTC.

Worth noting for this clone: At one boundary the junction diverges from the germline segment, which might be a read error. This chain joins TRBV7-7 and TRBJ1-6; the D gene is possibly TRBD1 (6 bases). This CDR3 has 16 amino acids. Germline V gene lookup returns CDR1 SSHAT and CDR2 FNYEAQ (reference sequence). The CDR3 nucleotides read TGTGCTAGCAGCTTGGGGGGGGGCGCATTACGTTCACCCCTCCACTTT. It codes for CASSLGGGALRSPLHF.

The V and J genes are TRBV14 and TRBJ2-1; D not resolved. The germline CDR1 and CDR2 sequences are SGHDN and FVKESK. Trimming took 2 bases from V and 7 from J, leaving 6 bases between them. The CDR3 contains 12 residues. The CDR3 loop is CASSQNRNEQFF. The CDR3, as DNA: TGTGCCAGCAGCCAAAATAGAAATGAGCAGTTCTTC.

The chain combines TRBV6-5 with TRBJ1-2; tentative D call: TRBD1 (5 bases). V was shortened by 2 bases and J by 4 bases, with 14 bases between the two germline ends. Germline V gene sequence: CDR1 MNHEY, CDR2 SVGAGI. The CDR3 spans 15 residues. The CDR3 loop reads CASSYVRDGIYGYTF. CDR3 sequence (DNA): TGTGCCAGCAGTTACGTAAGGGACGGAATCTATGGCTACACCTTC.

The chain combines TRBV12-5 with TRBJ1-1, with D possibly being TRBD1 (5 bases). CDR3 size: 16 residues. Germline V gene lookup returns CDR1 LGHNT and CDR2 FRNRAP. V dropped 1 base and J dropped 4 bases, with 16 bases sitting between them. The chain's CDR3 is CASGLAGGAQGTEAFF. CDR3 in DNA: TGTGCTAGTGGTTTGGCGGGAGGGGCGCAGGGCACTGAAGCTTTCTTT.

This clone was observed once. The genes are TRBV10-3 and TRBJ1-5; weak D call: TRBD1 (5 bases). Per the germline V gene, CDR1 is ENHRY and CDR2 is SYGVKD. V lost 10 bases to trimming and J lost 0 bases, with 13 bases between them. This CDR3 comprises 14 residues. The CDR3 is CATRDEYSNQPQHF. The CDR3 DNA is TGTGCCACCAGGGACGAATATAGCAATCAGCCCCAGCATTTT.

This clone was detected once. The CDR3 loop is CASSVPGQRYNYGYTF. The CDR3 region has the DNA TGTGCCAGCAGCGTTCCGGGACAGCGGTATAACTATGGCTACACCTTC. The gene calls are TRBV28 and TRBJ1-2; 7 nucleotides match TRBD1. The CDR3 sequence is 16 residues long. CDR1 MDHEN and CDR2 SYDVKM come from the germline V gene. The ends lost 6 bases at V and 1 base at J; junction bases unmatched: 11.

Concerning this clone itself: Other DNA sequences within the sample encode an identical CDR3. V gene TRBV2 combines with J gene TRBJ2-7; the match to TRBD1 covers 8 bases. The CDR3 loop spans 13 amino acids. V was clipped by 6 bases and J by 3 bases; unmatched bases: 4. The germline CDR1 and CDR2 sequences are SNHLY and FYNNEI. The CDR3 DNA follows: TGTGCCAGCAGCACGGGACAGGTCTACGAGCAGTACTTC. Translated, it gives CASSTGQVYEQYF.

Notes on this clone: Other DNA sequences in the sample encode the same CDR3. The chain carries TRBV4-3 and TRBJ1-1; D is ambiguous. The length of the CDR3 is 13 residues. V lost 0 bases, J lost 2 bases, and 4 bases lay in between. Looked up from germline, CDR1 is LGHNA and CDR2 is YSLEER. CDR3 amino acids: CASSQDTNTEAFF. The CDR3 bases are TGCGCCAGCAGCCAAGACACCAACACTGAAGCTTTCTTT.

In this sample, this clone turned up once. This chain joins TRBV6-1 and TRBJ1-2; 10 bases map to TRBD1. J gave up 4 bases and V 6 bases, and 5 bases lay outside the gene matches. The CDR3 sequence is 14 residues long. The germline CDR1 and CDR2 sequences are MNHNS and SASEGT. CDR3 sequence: CASRVGDRGYGYTF. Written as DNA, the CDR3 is TGTGCCAGCAGGGTAGGGGACAGGGGCTATGGCTACACCTTC.

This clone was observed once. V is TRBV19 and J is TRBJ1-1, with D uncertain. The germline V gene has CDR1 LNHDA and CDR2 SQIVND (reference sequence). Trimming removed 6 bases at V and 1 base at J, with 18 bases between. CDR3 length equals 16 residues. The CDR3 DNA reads TGTGCCAGTAGCCTGAATCCTCCGCCTCCGAACACTGAAGCTTTCTTT. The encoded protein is CASSLNPPPPNTEAFF. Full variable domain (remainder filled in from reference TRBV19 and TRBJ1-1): DGGITQSPKYLFRKEGQNVTLSCEQNLNHDAMYWYRQDPGQGLRLIYYSQIVNDFQKGDIAEGYSVSREKKESFPLTVTSAQKNPTAFYLCASSLNPPPPNTEAFFGQGTRLTVV.

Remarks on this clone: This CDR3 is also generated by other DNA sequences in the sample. In nucleotides, the CDR3 is TGCGCCAGCAGCTTGGGAGGACAGGGGAACACTGAAGCTTTCTTT. It codes for CASSLGGQGNTEAFF. This chain joins TRBV5-1 and TRBJ1-1, with 8 bases matching TRBD1. CDR3 length equals 15 residues. CDR1 and CDR2 (germline): SGHRS, YFSETQ. V was clipped by 0 bases and J by 1 base; unmatched bases: 2.

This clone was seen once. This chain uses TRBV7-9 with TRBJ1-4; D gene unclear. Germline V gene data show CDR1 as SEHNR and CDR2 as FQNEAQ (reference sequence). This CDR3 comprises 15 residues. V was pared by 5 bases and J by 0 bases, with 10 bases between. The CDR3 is CASSPRVTTNEKLFF. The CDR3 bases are TGTGCCAGCAGCCCCAGAGTTACAACTAATGAAAAACTGTTTTTT. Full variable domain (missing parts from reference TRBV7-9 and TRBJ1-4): DTGVSQNPRHKITKRGQNVTFRCDPISEHNRLYWYRQTLGQGPEFLTYFQNEAQLEKSRLLSDRFSAERPKGSFSTLEIQRTEQGDSAMYLCASSPRVTTNEKLFFGSGTQLSVL.

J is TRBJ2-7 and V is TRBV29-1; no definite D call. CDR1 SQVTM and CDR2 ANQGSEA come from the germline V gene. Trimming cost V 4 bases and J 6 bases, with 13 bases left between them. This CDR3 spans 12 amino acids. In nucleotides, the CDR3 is TGCAGCGTTGGTTCTACCCCCCTCGAGCAGTACTTC. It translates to CSVGSTPLEQYF.

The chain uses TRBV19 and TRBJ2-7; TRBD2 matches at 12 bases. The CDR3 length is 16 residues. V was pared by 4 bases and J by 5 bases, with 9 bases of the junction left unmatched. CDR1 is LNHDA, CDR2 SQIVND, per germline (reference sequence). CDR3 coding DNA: TGTGCCAGTAGTAAACCCCAGACTAGCGGGAGAAACGAGCAGTACTTC. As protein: CASSKPQTSGRNEQYF. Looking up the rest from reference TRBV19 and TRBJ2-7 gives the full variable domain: DGGITQSPKYLFRKEGQNVTLSCEQNLNHDAMYWYRQDPGQGLRLIYYSQIVNDFQKGDIAEGYSVSREKKESFPLTVTSAQKNPTAFYLCASSKPQTSGRNEQYFGPGTRLTVT.

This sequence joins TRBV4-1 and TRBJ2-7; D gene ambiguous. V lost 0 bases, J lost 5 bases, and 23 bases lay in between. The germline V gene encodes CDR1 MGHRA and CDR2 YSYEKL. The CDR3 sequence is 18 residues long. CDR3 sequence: CASSQEEGRAVRLDEQYF. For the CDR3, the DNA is TGCGCCAGCAGCCAAGAAGAAGGTAGGGCGGTTCGATTGGACGAGCAGTACTTC.

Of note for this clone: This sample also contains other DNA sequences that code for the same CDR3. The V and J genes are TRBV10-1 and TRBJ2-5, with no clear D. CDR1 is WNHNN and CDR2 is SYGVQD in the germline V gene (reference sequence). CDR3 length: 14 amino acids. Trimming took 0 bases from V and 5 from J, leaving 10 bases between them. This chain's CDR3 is CASSESPGRETQYF. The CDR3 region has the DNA TGCGCCAGCAGTGAGTCTCCGGGCCGGGAGACCCAGTACTTC.

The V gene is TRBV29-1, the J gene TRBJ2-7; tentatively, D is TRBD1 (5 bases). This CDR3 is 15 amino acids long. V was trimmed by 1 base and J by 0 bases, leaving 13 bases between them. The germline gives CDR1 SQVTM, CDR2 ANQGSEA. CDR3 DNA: TGCAGCGTTGAAGTTCAGGGAACCGCCTCCTACGAGCAGTACTTC. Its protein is CSVEVQGTASYEQYF.

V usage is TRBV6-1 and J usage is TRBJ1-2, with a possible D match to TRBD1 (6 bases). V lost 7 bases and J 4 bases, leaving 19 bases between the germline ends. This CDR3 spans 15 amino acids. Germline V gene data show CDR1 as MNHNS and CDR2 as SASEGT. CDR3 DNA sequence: TGTGCCAGCACGAACAGGGTATTAAATAGCTATGGCTACACCTTC. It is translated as CASTNRVLNSYGYTF.

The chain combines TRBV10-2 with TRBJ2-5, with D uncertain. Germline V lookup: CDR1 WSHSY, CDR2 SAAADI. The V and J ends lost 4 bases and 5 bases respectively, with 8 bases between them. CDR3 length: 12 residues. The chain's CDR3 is CASSVLGETQYF. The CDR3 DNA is TGCGCCAGCAGTGTGCTAGGGGAGACCCAGTACTTC.

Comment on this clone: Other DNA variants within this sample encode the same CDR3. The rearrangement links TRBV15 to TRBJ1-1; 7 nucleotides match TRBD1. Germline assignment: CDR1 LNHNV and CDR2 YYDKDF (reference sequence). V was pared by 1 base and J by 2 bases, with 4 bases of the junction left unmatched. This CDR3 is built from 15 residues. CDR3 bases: TGTGCCACCAGCAGAGTTACAGGGGTTAACACTGAAGCTTTCTTT. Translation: CATSRVTGVNTEAFF.

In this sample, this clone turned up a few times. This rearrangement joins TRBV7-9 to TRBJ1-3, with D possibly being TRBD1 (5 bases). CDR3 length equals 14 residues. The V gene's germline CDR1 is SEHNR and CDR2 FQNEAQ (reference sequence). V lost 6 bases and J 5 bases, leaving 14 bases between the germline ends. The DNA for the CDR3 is TGTGCCAGCAGTTGGACAACGCGTCGAAACACCATATATTTT. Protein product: CASSWTTRRNTIYF.

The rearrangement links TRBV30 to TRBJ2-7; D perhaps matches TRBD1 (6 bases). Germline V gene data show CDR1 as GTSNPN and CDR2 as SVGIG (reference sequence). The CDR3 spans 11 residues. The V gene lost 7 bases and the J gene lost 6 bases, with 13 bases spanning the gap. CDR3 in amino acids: CASERGGEQYF. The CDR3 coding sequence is TGTGCCTCCGAGAGAGGGGGCGAGCAGTACTTC.

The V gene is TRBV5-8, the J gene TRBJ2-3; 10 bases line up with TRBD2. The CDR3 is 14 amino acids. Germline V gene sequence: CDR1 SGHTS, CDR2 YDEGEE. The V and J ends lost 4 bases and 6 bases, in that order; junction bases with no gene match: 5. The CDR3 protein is CASSRASGGDTQYF. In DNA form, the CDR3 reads TGTGCCAGCAGCAGAGCTAGCGGGGGCGATACGCAGTATTTT. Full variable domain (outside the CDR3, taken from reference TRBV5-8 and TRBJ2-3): EAGVTQSPTHLIKTRGQQATLRCSPISGHTSVYWYQQALGLGLQFLLWYDEGEERNRGNFPPRFSGRQFPNYSSELNVNALELEDSALYLCASSRASGGDTQYFGPGTRLTVL.

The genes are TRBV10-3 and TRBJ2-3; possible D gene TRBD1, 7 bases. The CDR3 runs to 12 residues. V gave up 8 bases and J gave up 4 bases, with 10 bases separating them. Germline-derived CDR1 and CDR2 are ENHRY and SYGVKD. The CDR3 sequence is CAIAGTADTQYF. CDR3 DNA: TGTGCCATCGCGGGGACAGCAGATACGCAGTATTTT.

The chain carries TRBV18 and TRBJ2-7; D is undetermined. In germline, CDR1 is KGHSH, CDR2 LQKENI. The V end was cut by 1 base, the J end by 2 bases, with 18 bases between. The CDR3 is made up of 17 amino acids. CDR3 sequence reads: CASSPLAQATYTYEQYF. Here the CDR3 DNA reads TGTGCCAGCTCACCACTGGCGCAGGCGACATATACCTACGAGCAGTACTTC.

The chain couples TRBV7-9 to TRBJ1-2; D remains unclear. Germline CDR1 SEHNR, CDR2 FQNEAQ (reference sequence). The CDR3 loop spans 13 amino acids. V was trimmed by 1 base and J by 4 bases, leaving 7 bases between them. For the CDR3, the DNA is TGTGCCAGCAGCTTAGAGGTTGGCTATGGCTACACCTTC. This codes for CASSLEVGYGYTF.